Below, 2 T cell receptor beta chains from the same sample are listed, as sequenced in a study of CD8 T cells in ankylosing spondylitis. TCRdb recomputed calls from the 5' RACE reads with MiXCR, one row per CDR3 protein. The sample has some 240,000 distinct CDR3 sequences; more than 20% are singletons. What was sequenced was blood, either unsorted or a sorted T cell fraction (not recorded which). The receptor source for this set is a male donor with ankylosing spondylitis or in good health (not recorded which).

The rearrangement joins TRBV20-1 to TRBJ2-2; D not resolved. The V end lost 4 bases, the J end lost 6 bases, and 12 bases lay between the germline ends. Germline-derived CDR1 and CDR2 are DFQATT and SNEGSKA (reference sequence). The CDR3 has 13 residues. CDR3 in amino acids: CSATPTRAGELFF. The CDR3 DNA sequence: TGCAGTGCTACACCTACCCGGGCCGGGGAGCTGTTTTTT.

V and J are TRBV10-3 and TRBJ2-3; D is ambiguous. The CDR3 is 12 amino acids. Trimming shortened V by 3 bases and J by 6 bases, and 7 bases separated the two germline ends. From germline, CDR1 is ENHRY and CDR2 SYGVKD. The DNA for the CDR3 is TGTGCCATCAGTGATGACCCTGATACGCAGTATTTT. It specifies CAISDDPDTQYF.